The 17 T cell receptor beta chains in this list originate from one sample, sequenced in a study of blood T cell repertoires in COVID-19. Measured with immunoSEQ multiplex PCR; TCRdb has only the in-frame clones, and not every one. The table lists fewer than 450,000 clones, around 90% of them singletons. Sequenced input: PBMCs or T cells enriched from blood (not recorded which). These receptors were taken from a woman aged 40-49 years with acute COVID-19.

This clone has only one observation. This chain uses TRBV19 with TRBJ2-3, with D possibly matching TRBD2 (6 bases). The CDR3 totals 14 residues. Germline CDR1 LNHDA, CDR2 SQIVND (reference sequence). The V end was cut by 6 bases, the J end by 3 bases, with 13 bases between. The CDR3: CASSPLAGTDTQYF. The CDR3 DNA reads TGTGCCAGTAGCCCACTAGCAGGAACAGATACGCAGTATTTT.

CDR3: CASSYETSGAYEQYF. As DNA, the CDR3 is TGTGCCAGCAGTTACGAGACTAGCGGGGCATACGAGCAGTACTTC. V and J are TRBV6-2 or TRBV6-3 and TRBJ2-7; 11 nucleotides line up with TRBD2. The CDR3 covers 15 residues. Germline CDR1 reads MNHEY; CDR2 reads SVGEGT. J lost 4 bases, V lost 2 bases, and 4 bases had no gene match.

This chain links TRBV3-1 (or the pseudogene TRBV3-2) with TRBJ1-6, with a weak D call TRBD1 (6 bases). The germline V and J ends were trimmed by 0 bases and 4 bases, with 16 bases remaining between them. CDR3 length: 18 residues. Germline V lookup: CDR1 LGHDT, CDR2 YNNKEL (reference sequence). Written as DNA, the CDR3 is TGTGCCAGCAGCCAAGATCTTGGGGGGGCTTGGTATAATTCACCCCTCCACTTT. Translated, it gives CASSQDLGGAWYNSPLHF.

The chain employs TRBV30 and TRBJ2-6; maybe TRBD1 (5 bases). Germline-derived CDR1 and CDR2 are GTSNPN and SVGIG (reference sequence). V was shortened by 0 bases and J by 0 bases, with 6 bases between the two germline ends. The CDR3 extends over 15 amino acids. CDR3 nucleotide sequence: TGTGCCTGGAGTGTTAGGGGCTCTGGGGCCAACGTCCTGACTTTC. This encodes CAWSVRGSGANVLTF.

The V call is TRBV18, the J call TRBJ1-3, with 7 bases aligning to TRBD1. Germline CDR1 reads KGHSH; CDR2 reads LQKENI. V shed 0 bases and J 0 bases; nucleotides not matched to a gene: 8. The CDR3 is 18 residues long. CDR3 in amino acids: CASSPPTGAGGSGNTIYF. The CDR3 DNA reads as TGTGCCAGCTCACCACCTACAGGGGCAGGCGGCTCTGGAAACACCATATATTTT.

This chain joins TRBV21-1 and TRBJ2-2; TRBD1 was called by the table and not checked on the DNA. TRBV21-1 is termed a pseudogene. The CDR3 is 17 residues long. As DNA, the CDR3 is TGTGCCAGCAGCAAAGAACCGGACAGGTCGAACACCGGGGAGCTGTTTTTT. This sequence encodes CASSKEPDRSNTGELFF.

This clone has only one observation. V and J are TRBV5-1 and TRBJ1-1; perhaps TRBD1 as D (5 bases). The CDR3 has 16 residues. V lost 0 bases to trimming and J lost 0 bases, with 12 bases between them. Germline lookup yields CDR1 SGHRS and CDR2 YFSETQ. The CDR3 region has the DNA TGCGCCAGCAGCTTGGGGACACTTAACCTGAACACTGAAGCTTTCTTT. Its translation: CASSLGTLNLNTEAFF.

This clone was counted once. This chain links TRBV7-8 with TRBJ2-7, with TRBD2 matching 14 bases. Germline CDR1 SGHVS, CDR2 FQNEAQ. V was pared by 7 bases and J by 1 base, with 6 bases of the junction left unmatched. The CDR3 is 16 residues long. The CDR3 spells CASKPGLAGVSYEQYF. DNA for the CDR3: TGTGCCAGCAAGCCGGGACTAGCGGGGGTATCCTACGAGCAGTACTTC.

The chain has TRBV18 and TRBJ2-6, with a tentative D call TRBD2 (6 bases). The CDR3 has 14 residues. The germline V and J ends were trimmed by 6 bases and 1 base, with 7 bases remaining between them. The germline CDR1 and CDR2 sequences are KGHSH and LQKENI. The CDR3 region is CASSRGSGANVLTF. DNA of the CDR3: TGTGCCAGCTCTCGGGGGTCTGGGGCCAACGTCCTGACTTTC.

Details on this clone: Within the sample, other DNA sequences also encode this same CDR3. The chain is built from TRBV2 and TRBJ1-1, with 7 bases aligning to TRBD1. This CDR3 spans 11 amino acids. Germline CDR1 is SNHLY and CDR2 is FYNNEI. The V segment lost 7 bases and the J segment 4 bases; nucleotides outside the gene matches: 0. This CDR3 is CASTGGTEAFF. Written as DNA, the CDR3 is TGTGCCAGCACAGGGGGCACTGAAGCTTTCTTT.

This clone was detected only a few times. The V and J genes are TRBV15 and TRBJ1-5; D remains ambiguous. Trimming pared 0 bases from V and 5 bases from J, leaving 11 bases between. CDR1 and CDR2 from the germline V gene are LNHNV and YYDKDF (reference sequence). The CDR3 is 15 residues long. The CDR3 here is CATSRDMAEHQPQHF. Here the CDR3 DNA reads TGTGCCACCAGCAGAGATATGGCAGAACATCAGCCCCAGCATTTT.

The chain couples TRBV7-8 to TRBJ2-7; TRBD1 might be the D (5 bases). The CDR3 totals 14 residues. CDR1 SGHVS and CDR2 FQNEAQ come from the germline V gene. V lost 4 bases and J 5 bases, leaving 15 bases between the germline ends. The CDR3 region is CASSSSGYSHEQYF. Written as DNA, the CDR3 is TGTGCCAGCAGCTCATCAGGGTATAGCCACGAGCAGTACTTC.

The CDR3 DNA sequence: TGTGCCAGCAGTACGGGGGTGGCGACCTACGAGCAGTACTTC. This codes for CASSTGVATYEQYF. J is TRBJ2-7 and V is TRBV5-5; D perhaps matches TRBD2 (6 bases). CDR3 length equals 14 residues. Per the germline V gene, CDR1 is SGHKS and CDR2 is YYEKEE (reference sequence). V gave up 5 bases and J gave up 2 bases, with 14 bases separating them. The variable domain in full, with the rest retrieved from reference TRBV5-5 and TRBJ2-7, is DAGVTQSPTHLIKTRGQQVTLRCSPISGHKSVSWYQQVLGQGPQFIFQYYEKEERGRGNFPDRFSARQFPNYSSELNVNALLLGDSALYLCASSTGVATYEQYFGPGTRLTVT.

The rearrangement joins TRBV5-1 to TRBJ2-5, with 7 bases lining up with TRBD2. CDR3 size: 14 residues. Trimming removed 4 bases from V and 5 bases from J; junction bases left unmatched: 8. The germline V gene encodes CDR1 SGHRS and CDR2 YFSETQ. CDR3 in DNA: TGCGCCAGCAGCCGGGCTACTAGCGCTGAGACCCAGTACTTC. Encoded protein: CASSRATSAETQYF.

The chain uses TRBV20-1 and TRBJ2-7; tentative D call: TRBD1 (6 bases). The germline V gene encodes CDR1 DFQATT and CDR2 SNEGSKA (reference sequence). Trimming cost V 3 bases and J 3 bases, with 12 bases left between them. The CDR3 is made up of 13 amino acids. The CDR3 spells CSASEGRGYEQYF. The CDR3 DNA follows: TGCAGTGCTAGTGAGGGCAGGGGCTACGAGCAGTACTTC.

This clone has a single count. V gene TRBV24-1 combines with J gene TRBJ2-7; TRBD1 might be the D (5 bases). This CDR3 has 15 residues. Germline CDR1 is KGHDR and CDR2 is SFDVKD. V was shortened by 2 bases and J by 4 bases, with 14 bases between the two germline ends. The CDR3 protein is CATSDSQGPGYEQYF. DNA of the CDR3: TGTGCCACCAGTGATTCTCAGGGCCCTGGGTACGAGCAGTACTTC.

This chain connects TRBV30 to TRBJ1-5; D remains ambiguous. The CDR3 contains 13 residues. The germline V and J ends were trimmed by 2 bases and 0 bases, with 5 bases remaining between them. Germline V gene data show CDR1 as GTSNPN and CDR2 as SVGIG (reference sequence). The CDR3 region has the DNA TGTGCCTGGAGTCGAGATAGCAATCAGCCCCAGCATTTT. This translates into CAWSRDSNQPQHF.